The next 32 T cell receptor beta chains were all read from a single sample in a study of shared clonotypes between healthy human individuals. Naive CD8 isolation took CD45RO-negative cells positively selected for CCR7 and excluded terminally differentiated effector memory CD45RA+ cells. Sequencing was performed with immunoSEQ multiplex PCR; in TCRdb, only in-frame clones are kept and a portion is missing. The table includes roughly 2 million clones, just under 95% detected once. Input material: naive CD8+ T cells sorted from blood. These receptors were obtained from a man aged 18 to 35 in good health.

The CDR3 protein is CASSGGNWGTDTQYF. The CDR3 DNA sequence: TGTGCCAGCAGCGGGGGCAACTGGGGCACAGATACGCAGTATTTT. This chain connects TRBV9 to TRBJ2-3, with D tentatively TRBD1 (5 bases). V lost 3 bases and J 1 base, leaving 12 bases between the germline ends. The CDR3 extends over 15 amino acids. Germline CDR1 is SGDLS and CDR2 is YYNGEE. Full variable domain (outside the CDR3, taken from reference TRBV9 and TRBJ2-3): DSGVTQTPKHLITATGQRVTLRCSPRSGDLSVYWYQQSLDQGLQFLIQYYNGEERAKGNILERFSAQQFPDLHSELNLSSLELGDSALYFCASSGGNWGTDTQYFGPGTRLTVL.

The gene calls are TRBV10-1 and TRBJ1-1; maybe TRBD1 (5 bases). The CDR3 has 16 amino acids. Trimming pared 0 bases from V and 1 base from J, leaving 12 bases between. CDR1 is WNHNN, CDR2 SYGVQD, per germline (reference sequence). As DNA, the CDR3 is TGCGCCAGCAGTGAGTCCAAGGAGGGGCCGAACACTGAAGCTTTCTTT. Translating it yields CASSESKEGPNTEAFF.

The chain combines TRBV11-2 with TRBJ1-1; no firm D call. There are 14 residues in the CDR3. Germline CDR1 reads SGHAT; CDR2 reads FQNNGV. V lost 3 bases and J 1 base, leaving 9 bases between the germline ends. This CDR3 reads CASSFRLENTEAFF. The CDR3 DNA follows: TGTGCCAGCAGCTTCAGACTGGAGAACACTGAAGCTTTCTTT.

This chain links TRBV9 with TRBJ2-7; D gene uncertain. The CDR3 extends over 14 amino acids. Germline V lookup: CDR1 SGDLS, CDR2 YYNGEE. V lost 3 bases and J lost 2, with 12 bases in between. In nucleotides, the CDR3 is TGTGCCAGCAGCGAGGCCCTGGGTGCCTACGAGCAGTACTTC. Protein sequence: CASSEALGAYEQYF.

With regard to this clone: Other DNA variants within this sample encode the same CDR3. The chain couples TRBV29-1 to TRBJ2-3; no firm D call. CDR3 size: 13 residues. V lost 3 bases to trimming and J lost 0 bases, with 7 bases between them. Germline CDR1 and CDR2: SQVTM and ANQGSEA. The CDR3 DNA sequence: TGCAGCGTTGATTCCGGAAGCACAGATACGCAGTATTTT. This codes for CSVDSGSTDTQYF.

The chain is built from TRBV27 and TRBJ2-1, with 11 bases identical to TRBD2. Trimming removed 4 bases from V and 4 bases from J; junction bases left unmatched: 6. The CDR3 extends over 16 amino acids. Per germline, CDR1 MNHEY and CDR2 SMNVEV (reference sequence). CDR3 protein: CASSSRLAGTYNEQFF. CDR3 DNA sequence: TGTGCCAGCAGTTCCCGACTAGCGGGGACATACAATGAGCAGTTCTTC.

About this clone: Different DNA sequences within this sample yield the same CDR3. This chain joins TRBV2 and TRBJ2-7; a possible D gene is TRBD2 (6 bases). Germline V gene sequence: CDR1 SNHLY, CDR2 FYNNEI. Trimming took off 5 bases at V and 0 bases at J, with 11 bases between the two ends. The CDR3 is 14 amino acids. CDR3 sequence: CASSLAASSYEQYF. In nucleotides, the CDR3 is TGTGCCAGCAGTTTAGCGGCTTCCTCCTACGAGCAGTACTTC. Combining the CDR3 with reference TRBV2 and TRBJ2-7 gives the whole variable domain EPEVTQTPSHQVTQMGQEVILRCVPISNHLYFYWYRQILGQKVEFLVSFYNNEISEKSEIFDDQFSVERPDGSNFTLKIRSTKLEDSAMYFCASSLAASSYEQYFGPGTRLTVT.

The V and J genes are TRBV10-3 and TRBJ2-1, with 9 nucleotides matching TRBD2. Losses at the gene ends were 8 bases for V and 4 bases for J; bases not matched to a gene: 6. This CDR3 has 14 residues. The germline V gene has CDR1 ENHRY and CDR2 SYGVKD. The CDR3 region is CAIQASGNYNEQFF. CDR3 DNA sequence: TGTGCCATCCAGGCTAGCGGGAATTACAATGAGCAGTTCTTC.

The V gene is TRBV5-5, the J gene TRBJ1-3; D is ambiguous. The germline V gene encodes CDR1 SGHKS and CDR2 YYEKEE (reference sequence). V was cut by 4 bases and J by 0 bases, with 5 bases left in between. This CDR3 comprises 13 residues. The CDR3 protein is CASSRDSGNTIYF. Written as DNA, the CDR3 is TGTGCCAGCAGCCGCGACTCTGGAAACACCATATATTTT.

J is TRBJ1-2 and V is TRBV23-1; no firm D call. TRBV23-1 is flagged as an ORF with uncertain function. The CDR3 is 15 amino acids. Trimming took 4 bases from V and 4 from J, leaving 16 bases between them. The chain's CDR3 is CASSPTVVDLYGYTF. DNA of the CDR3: TGCGCCAGCAGTCCAACGGTGGTGGACCTCTATGGCTACACCTTC.

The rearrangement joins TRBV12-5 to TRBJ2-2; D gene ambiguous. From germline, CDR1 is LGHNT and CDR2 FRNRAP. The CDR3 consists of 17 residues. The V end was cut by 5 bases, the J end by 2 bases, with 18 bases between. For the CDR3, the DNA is TGTGCTAGTGGTCCCTGGCGGCAGAATTCCAACACCGGGGAGCTGTTTTTT. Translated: CASGPWRQNSNTGELFF.

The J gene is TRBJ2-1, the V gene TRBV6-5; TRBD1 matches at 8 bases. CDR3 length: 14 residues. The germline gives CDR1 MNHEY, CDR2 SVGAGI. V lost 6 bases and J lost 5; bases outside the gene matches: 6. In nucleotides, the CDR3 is TGTGCCAGCAGCGAACCGGGACAGGACAATGAGCAGTTCTTC. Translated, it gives CASSEPGQDNEQFF.

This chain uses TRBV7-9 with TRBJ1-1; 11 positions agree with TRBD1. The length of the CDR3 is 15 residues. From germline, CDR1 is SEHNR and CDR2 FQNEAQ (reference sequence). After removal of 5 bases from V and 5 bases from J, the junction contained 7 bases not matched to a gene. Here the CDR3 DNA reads TGTGCCAGCAGCCCAGGACAGGGGGCAAAGACTGAAGCTTTCTTT. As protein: CASSPGQGAKTEAFF.

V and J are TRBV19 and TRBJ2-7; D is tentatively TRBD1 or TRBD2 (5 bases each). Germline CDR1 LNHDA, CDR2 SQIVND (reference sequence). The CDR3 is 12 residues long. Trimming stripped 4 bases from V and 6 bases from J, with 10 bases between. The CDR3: CASSSWDGEQYF. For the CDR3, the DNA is TGTGCCAGTAGTAGCTGGGACGGCGAGCAGTACTTC.

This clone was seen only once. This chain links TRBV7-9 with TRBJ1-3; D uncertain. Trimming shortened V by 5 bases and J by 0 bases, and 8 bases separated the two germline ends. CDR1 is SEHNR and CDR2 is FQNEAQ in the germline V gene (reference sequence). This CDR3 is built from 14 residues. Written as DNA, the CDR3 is TGTGCCAGCAGCCCCTGGGGCTCTGGAAACACCATATATTTT. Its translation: CASSPWGSGNTIYF. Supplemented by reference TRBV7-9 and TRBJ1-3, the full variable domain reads DTGVSQNPRHKITKRGQNVTFRCDPISEHNRLYWYRQTLGQGPEFLTYFQNEAQLEKSRLLSDRFSAERPKGSFSTLEIQRTEQGDSAMYLCASSPWGSGNTIYFGEGSWLTVV.

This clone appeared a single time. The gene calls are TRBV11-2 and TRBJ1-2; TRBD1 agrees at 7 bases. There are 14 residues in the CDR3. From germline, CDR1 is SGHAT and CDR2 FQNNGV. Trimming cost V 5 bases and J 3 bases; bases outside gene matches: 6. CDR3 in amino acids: CASSADDRDYGYTF. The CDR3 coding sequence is TGTGCCAGCAGCGCAGACGACAGGGACTATGGCTACACCTTC.

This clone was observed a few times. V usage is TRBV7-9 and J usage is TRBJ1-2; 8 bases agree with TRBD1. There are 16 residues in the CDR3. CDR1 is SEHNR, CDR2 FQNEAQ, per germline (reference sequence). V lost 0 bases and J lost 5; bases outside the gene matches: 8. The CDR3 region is CASSLARSGGSYGYTF. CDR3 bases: TGTGCCAGCAGCTTAGCGCGGTCAGGGGGCTCATATGGCTACACCTTC.

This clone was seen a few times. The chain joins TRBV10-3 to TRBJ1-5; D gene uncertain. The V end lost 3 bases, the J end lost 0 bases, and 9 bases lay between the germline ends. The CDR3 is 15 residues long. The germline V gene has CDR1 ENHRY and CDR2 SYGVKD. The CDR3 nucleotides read TGTGCCATCAGTGACGAGAGTAATAGCAATCAGCCCCAGCATTTT. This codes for CAISDESNSNQPQHF.

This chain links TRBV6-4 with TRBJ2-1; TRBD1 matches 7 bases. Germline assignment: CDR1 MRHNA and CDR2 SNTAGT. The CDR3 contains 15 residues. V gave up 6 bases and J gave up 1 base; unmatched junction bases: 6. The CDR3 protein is CASSRQGLSYNEQFF. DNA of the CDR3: TGTGCCAGCAGCCGACAGGGATTGTCCTACAATGAGCAGTTCTTC.

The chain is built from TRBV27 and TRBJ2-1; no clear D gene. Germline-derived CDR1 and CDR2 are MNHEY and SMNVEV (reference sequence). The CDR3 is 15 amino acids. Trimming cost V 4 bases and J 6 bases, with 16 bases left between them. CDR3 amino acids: CASSSFPPPRNEQFF. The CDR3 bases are TGTGCCAGCAGTTCCTTCCCCCCTCCTCGCAATGAGCAGTTCTTC.

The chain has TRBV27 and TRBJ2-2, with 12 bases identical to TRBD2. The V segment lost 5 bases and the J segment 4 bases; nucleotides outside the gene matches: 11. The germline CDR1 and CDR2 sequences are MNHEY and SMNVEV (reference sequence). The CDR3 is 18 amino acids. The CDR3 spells CASSLGTSGFGRTGELFF. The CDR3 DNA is TGTGCCAGCAGTCTAGGGACTAGCGGGTTCGGTCGCACCGGGGAGCTGTTTTTT.

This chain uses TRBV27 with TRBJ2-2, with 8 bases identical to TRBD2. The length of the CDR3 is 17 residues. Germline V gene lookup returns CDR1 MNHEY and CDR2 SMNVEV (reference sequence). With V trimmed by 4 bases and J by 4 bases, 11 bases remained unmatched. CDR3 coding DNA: TGTGCCAGCAGTTCCATTCATGCGGGAGGCCGCACCGGGGAGCTGTTTTTT. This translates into CASSSIHAGGRTGELFF.

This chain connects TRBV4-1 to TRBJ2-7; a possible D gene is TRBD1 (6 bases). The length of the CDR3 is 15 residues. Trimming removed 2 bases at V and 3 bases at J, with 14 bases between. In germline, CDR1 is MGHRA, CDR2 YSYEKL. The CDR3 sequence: CASSQLGQGNYEQYF. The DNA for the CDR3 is TGCGCCAGCAGCCAACTTGGGCAGGGGAACTACGAGCAGTACTTC.

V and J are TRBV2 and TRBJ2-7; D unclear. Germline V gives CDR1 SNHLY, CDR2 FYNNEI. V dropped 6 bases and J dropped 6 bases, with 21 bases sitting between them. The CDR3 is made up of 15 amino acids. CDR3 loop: CASRSPDGDVGEQYF. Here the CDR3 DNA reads TGTGCCAGCAGGTCCCCGGACGGAGATGTTGGCGAGCAGTACTTC.

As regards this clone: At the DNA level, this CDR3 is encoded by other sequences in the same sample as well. The CDR3 DNA reads as TGCGCCAGCAGCCAACTAGCGGAGGGGAGTTACGAGCAGTACTTC. This encodes CASSQLAEGSYEQYF. The chain recombines TRBV4-3 with TRBJ2-7, with 7 bases that match TRBD2. Germline loops: CDR1 LGHNA, CDR2 YSLEER. Germline trimming cut 2 bases from V and 4 bases from J; bases unmatched to any gene: 8. The CDR3 contains 15 residues.

CDR3 loop: CASSLGGANEKLFF. The CDR3 nucleotides read TGCGCCAGCAGCCTCGGGGGGGCTAATGAAAAACTGTTTTTT. This rearrangement joins TRBV5-1 to TRBJ1-4; the D gene is possibly TRBD1 (5 bases). Germline V lookup: CDR1 SGHRS, CDR2 YFSETQ. The CDR3 extends over 14 amino acids. V gave up 4 bases and J gave up 3 bases, with 10 bases separating them.

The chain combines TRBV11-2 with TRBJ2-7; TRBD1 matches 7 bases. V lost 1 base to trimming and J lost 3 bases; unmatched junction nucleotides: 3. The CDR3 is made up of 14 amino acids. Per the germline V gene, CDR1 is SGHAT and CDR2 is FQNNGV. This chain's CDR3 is CASSLGDSNYEQYF. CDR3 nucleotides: TGTGCCAGCAGCTTAGGGGACAGTAACTACGAGCAGTACTTC.

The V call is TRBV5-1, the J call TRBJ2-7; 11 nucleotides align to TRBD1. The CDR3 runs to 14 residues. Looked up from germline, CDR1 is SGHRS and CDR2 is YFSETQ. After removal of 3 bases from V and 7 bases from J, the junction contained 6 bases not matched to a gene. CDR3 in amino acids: CASSSGTGGSEQYF. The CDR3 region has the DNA TGCGCCAGCAGCTCCGGGACAGGGGGAAGTGAGCAGTACTTC.

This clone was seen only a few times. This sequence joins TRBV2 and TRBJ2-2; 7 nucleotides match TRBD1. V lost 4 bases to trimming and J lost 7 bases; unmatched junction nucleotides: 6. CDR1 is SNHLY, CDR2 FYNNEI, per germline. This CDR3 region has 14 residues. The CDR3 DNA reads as TGTGCCAGCAGTGGAATAGGGGGCGGCGGGGAGCTGTTTTTT. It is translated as CASSGIGGGGELFF.

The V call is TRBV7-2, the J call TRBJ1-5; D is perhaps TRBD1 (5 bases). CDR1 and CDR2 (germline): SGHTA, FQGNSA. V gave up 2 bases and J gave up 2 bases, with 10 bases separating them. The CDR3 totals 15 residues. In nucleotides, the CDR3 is TGTGCCAGCAGCTTATATCAGGGTGGCAATCAGCCCCAGCATTTT. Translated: CASSLYQGGNQPQHF. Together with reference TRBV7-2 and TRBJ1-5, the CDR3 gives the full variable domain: GAGVSQSPSNKVTEKGKDVELRCDPISGHTALYWYRQSLGQGLEFLIYFQGNSAPDKSGLPSDRFSAERTGGSVSTLTIQRTQQEDSAVYLCASSLYQGGNQPQHFGDGTRLSIL.

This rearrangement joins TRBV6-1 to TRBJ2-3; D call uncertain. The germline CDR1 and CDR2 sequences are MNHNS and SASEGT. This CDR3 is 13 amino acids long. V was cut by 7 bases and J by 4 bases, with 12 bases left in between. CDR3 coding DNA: TGTGCCAGCAACGATAGGGCGGCAGATACGCAGTATTTT. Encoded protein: CASNDRAADTQYF.

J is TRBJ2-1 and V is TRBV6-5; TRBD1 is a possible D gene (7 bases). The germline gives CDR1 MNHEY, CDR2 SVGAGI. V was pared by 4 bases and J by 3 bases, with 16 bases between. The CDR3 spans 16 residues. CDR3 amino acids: CASSSHPGGYYNEQFF. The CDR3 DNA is TGTGCCAGCAGTTCACACCCAGGGGGGTACTACAATGAGCAGTTCTTC.